This TCR beta chain derives from a study of shared clonotypes between healthy human individuals (TCRdb year 2020). For the study in its entirety: A couple of women and a few men aged 18 to 49 years were included in the cohort. For each donor, CD4 naive and CD4 memory were each run on three plates, CD8 naive on two plates, and CD8 memory on one plate. To estimate repertoire size and how much clonotype sharing occurs between individuals, the study deeply sequenced the blood TCR repertoires of 5 or 6 healthy adults. To increase sequencing depth and limit assay-specific biases, TCR repertoire library preparation and sequencing were carried out by different laboratories using diverse techniques. Each donor's leukapheresis produced roughly between roughly 0.85 and 9.5 billion PBMCs.

From the cysteine up to the phenylalanine, the CDR3 has a length of 14 residues. The kept DNA is CDR3 alone, 42 bases in frame from the first base. V is reduced by 4 bases and J by 8 bases, leaving a spacing of 17 bases between them. Study-wide conclusions, independent of this receptor: Sharing across several donors was observed for about 5% of naive CD4, 3% to 3.5% of naive CD8, about 2.5% of memory CD4, and approximately 0.41% of memory CD8 clonotypes. The small number of donors limited the genetic and exposure-history diversity represented. Compared with non-shared clonotypes, clonotypes shared by all four sorted-subset donors had higher generation probabilities. Rarefaction of sorted-subset datasets indicated incomplete sequencing despite the large sequencing depth. Based on pairwise subsampling, the degree of clonotype sharing among donors was expected to be affected by sequencing depth. Only blood was sampled, and tissue TCR repertoires likely differ from those in blood. Naive subsets generally had larger estimated clonotype richness than memory subsets did.

A word on this clone: There is no known antigen for this receptor. No clone much larger than this one lies a single base away; base qualities are absent.

Using the deep immunoSEQ assay, TCR CDR3 regions were amplified from genomic DNA by multiplex PCR. For each cell subset, the extracted genomic DNA was distributed evenly across all wells of several immunoSEQ 96-well plates, and each plate served as one replicate. Each replicate PCR for sorted subsets received about 220 ng genomic DNA, equal to roughly 29,000 T cell genomes. The purified libraries were quantified using a Qubit 3.0 fluorometer, sized with a Bioanalyzer 2100, and then quantified again using the KAPA Library Quantification kit. Each immunoSEQ 96-well plate was sequenced on its own single-read 150-cycle Illumina NextSeq 550 flow cell. In the source study's methods: Because only junctional sequences without quality scores were contained in the immunoSEQ output, filtering matching that applied to full-length reads could not be performed. Sequences were annotated with PyIR, a Python wrapper for IgBLAST v1.9, using IMGT germline references to assign V/J genes and CDR3. Reads were removed for weak V/J assignments (E-value above 1e-6), missing CDR3, stop codons, out-of-frame junctions, or ambiguous translated residues. V3J clonotypes were defined as sequences sharing the same inferred V gene, J gene, and CDR3 amino acid sequence. To compute the percentage overlap between repertoires, the number of shared unique clonotypes was divided by the size of the smaller repertoire. RTK rarefaction, the Chao1 estimator, and Recon v2.1 estimates of unobserved clonotypes were used to assess repertoire richness. Generation probabilities were computed with OLGA for all TCRbeta clonotypes obtained by the gDNA method from several donors. In TCRdb, the immuneACCESS table is reduced to in-frame sequences with V and J assigned. These tables do not hold every clone; where another copy was compared, an unresolved V gene accounts for under half, and the others remain unexplained. The V and J calls and clone size were taken over from that table, and D and trimming were inferred from the DNA. The sample table lists about 2,500,000 clones, over 85% of them with a count of one. Of the sample, over 0.12% is held by the ten largest clones.

Donors were healthy HIV-negative adults with no recently reported acute infections or vaccinations. All donors were Caucasian adults living in Nashville, Tennessee, USA. CD4+ T cells were enriched by magnetic negative selection, after which naive cells were positively selected on CD45RA and the negative fraction was taken as the memory subset. Blood was collected by leukapheresis, and PBMCs were isolated by Ficoll-Histopaque density gradient centrifugation and then cryopreserved in liquid nitrogen vapor phase. Purity and quantity of every magnetically sorted T cell population were checked by analytical flow cytometry. Genomic DNA was isolated from every sorted fraction and measured by UV absorbance on a Nanodrop 2000c.

This receptor was identified in a man between 18 and 29 years old in good health. Sequencing was carried out using naive CD4+ T cells sorted from blood. The cell subset or site label corresponds to: CD45RA+ positively selected. The chain is assembled from TRBV23-1 and TRBJ1-2; the best D guess is TRBD1, with 6 bases matching. TRBV23-1 is noted as an ORF with a role that remains uncertain. The CDR3 protein is CASSRPGVPGGYTF. The nucleotide sequence reads as follows: TGCGCCAGCAGTCGGCCAGGGGTACCGGGAGGCTACACCTTC.